The clone carrying this T cell receptor (beta chain) was detected only a few times. The antigen is undetermined. This record belongs to a study of identical twins. Study results and caveats: With monozygotic twins, out-of-frame TCR alpha sharing exceeded what models estimated. Fewer insertions marked abundant cord blood beta clonotypes; young adult naive trended weakly, memory not at all.

Unique molecular identifiers were present on cDNA, and template switching added a universal primer site. TCRdb itself ran the 5' RACE reads through MiXCR, one entry per CDR3 protein. This table holds some 460,000 distinct CDR3 sequences, over 12% found once. With 3 bases clipped from V and 5 bases from J, the junction kept 13 bases outside the gene matches. CDR1 is LNHDA, CDR2 SQIVND, per germline (reference sequence). CDR3 length: 17 residues. The sample was also reused in another study, on yellow fever vaccine responses in identical twins.

V gene TRBV19 combines with J gene TRBJ2-4; 7 bases are a match to TRBD2. Specimen: CD4+ T cells sorted from blood. This TCR derives from a young woman in good health. This chain's CDR3 is CASSITPFGGGENIQYF. The CDR3 DNA is TGTGCCAGTAGTATTACCCCTTTTGGGGGAGGGGAAAACATTCAGTACTTC.